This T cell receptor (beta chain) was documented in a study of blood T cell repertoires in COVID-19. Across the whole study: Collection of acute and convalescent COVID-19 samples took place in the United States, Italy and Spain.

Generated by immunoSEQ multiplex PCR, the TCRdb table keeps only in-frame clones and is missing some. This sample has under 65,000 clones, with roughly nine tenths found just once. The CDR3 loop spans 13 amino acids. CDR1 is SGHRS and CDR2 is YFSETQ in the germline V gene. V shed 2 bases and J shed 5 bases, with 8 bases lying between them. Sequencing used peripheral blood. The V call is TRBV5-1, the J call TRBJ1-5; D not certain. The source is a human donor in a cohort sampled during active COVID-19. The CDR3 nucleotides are TGCGCCAGCAGCTTCGGTCCCGATCAGCCCCAGCATTTT. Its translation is CASSFGPDQPQHF.